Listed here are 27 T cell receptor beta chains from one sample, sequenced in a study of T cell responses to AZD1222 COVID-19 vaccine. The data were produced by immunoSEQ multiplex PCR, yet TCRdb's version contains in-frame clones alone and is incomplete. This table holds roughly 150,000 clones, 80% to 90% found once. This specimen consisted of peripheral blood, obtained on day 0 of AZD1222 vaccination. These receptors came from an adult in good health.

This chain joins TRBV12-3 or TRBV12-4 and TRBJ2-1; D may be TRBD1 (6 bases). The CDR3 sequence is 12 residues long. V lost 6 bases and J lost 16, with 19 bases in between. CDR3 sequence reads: CASRPDSVNFFF. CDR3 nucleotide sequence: TGTGCCAGCAGGCCGGACAGCGTAAATTTCTTCTTC.

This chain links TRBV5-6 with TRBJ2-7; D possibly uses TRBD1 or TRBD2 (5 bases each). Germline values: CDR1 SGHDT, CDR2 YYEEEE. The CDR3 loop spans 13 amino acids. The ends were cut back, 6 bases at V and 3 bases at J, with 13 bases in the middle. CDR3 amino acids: CASMWGTSYEQYF. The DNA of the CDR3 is TGTGCCAGCATGTGGGGGACCAGCTACGAGCAGTACTTC. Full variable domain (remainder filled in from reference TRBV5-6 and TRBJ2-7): DAGVTQSPTHLIKTRGQQVTLRCSPKSGHDTVSWYQQALGQGPQFIFQYYEEEERQRGNFPDRFSGHQFPNYSSELNVNALLLGDSALYLCASMWGTSYEQYFGPGTRLTVT.

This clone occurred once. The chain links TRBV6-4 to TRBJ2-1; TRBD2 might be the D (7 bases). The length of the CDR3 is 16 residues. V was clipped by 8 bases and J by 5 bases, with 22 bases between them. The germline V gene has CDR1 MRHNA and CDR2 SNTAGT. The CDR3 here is CASSPFTGGQNNEQFF. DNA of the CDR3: TGTGCCAGCTCGCCCTTTACGGGGGGCCAAAACAATGAGCAGTTCTTC.

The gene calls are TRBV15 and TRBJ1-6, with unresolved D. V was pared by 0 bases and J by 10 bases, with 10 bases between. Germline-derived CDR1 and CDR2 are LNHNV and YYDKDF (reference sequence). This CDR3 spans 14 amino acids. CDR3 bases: TGTGCCACCAGCAGAGATAGCGGACTCTCACCCCTCCACTTT. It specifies CATSRDSGLSPLHF.

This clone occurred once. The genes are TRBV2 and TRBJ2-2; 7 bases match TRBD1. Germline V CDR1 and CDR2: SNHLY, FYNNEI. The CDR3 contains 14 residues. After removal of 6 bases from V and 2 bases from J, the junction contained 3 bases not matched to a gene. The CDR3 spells CASRTGPNTGELFF. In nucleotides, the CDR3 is TGTGCCAGCAGGACAGGGCCAAACACCGGGGAGCTGTTTTTT.

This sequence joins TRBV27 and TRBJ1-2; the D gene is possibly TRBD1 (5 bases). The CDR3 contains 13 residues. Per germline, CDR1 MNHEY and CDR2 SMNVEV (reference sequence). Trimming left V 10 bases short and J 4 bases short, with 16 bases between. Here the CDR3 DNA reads TGTGCCACCGCAAGGGACCTTTCCTATGGCTACACCTTC. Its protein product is CATARDLSYGYTF.

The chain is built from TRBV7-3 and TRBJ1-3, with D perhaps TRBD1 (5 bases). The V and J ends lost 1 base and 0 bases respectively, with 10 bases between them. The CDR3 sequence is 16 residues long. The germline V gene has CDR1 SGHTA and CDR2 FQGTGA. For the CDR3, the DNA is TGTGCCAGCAGCTTAAGATCAGGGACCTCTGGAAACACCATATATTTT. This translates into CASSLRSGTSGNTIYF.

In DNA, the CDR3 is TGTGCCAGCAGTGACAGCCGTGGGGACGACAGCAGCTCTGGGGCCAACGTCCTGACTTTC. It is translated as CASSDSRGDDSSSGANVLTF. The rearrangement uses TRBV6-4 and TRBJ2-6; D tentatively reads TRBD1 or TRBD2 (5 bases each). The V gene lost 2 bases and the J gene lost 0 bases, with 20 bases spanning the gap. Germline loops: CDR1 MRHNA, CDR2 SNTAGT. The CDR3 runs to 20 residues.

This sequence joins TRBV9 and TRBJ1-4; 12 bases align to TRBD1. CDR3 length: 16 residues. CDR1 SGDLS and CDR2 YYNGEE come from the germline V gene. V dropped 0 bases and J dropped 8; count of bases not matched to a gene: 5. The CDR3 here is CASSVDQGQGAEKLFF. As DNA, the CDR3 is TGTGCCAGCAGCGTAGATCAGGGACAGGGGGCGGAAAAACTGTTTTTT.

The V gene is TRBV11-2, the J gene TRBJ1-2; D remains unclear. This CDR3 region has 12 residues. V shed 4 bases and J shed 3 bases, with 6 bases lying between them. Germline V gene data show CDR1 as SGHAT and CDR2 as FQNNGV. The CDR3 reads CASSSGHYGYTF. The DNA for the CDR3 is TGTGCCAGCAGCTCCGGGCACTATGGCTACACCTTC. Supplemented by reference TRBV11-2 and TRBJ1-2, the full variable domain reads EAGVAQSPRYKIIEKRQSVAFWCNPISGHATLYWYQQILGQGPKLLIQFQNNGVVDDSQLPKDRFSAERLKGVDSTLKIQPAKLEDSAVYLCASSSGHYGYTFGSGTRLTVV.

DNA of the CDR3: TGTGCCAGCAGCCAGATTAGCGGGGGTATTGACAATGAGCAGTTCTTC. Its translation is CASSQISGGIDNEQFF. The chain joins TRBV14 to TRBJ2-1; 9 bases match TRBD2. V was pared by 3 bases and J by 5 bases, with 8 bases of the junction left unmatched. The germline CDR1 and CDR2 sequences are SGHDN and FVKESK. The CDR3 has 16 residues.

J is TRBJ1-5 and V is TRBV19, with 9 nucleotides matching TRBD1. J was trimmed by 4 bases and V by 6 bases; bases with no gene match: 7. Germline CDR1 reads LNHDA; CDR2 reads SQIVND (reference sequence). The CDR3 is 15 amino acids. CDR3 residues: CASSLAGQGNQPQHF. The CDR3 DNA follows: TGTGCCAGTAGCCTGGCAGGACAGGGGAATCAGCCCCAGCATTTT.

The CDR3 bases are TGTGCCAGCTCACGGGACAGGGGTTTTGAAGAGACCCAGTACTTC. This sequence encodes CASSRDRGFEETQYF. This rearrangement joins TRBV18 to TRBJ2-5; TRBD1 agrees at 10 bases. The germline CDR1 and CDR2 sequences are KGHSH and LQKENI. Germline trimming cut 4 bases from V and 3 bases from J; bases unmatched to any gene: 5. This CDR3 has 15 residues.

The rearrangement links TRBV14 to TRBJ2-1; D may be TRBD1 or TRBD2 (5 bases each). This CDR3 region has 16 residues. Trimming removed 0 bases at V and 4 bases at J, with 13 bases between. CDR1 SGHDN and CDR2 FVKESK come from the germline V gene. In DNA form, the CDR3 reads TGTGCCAGCAGCCAAGATTTTGGGGACCTTTACAATGAGCAGTTCTTC. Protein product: CASSQDFGDLYNEQFF.

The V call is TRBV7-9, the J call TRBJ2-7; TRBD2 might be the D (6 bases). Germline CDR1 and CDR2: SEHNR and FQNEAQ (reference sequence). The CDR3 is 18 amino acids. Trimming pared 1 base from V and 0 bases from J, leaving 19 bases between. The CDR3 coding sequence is TGTGCCAGCAGCTTAGTCGGTGGCTCGGGGAGGAGCTCCTACGAGCAGTACTTC. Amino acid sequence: CASSLVGGSGRSSYEQYF.

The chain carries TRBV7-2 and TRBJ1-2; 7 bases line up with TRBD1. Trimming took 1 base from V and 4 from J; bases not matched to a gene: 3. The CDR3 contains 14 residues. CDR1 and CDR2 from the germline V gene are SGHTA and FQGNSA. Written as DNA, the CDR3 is TGTGCCAGCAGCTTAGAGGGGGCAGGCTATGGCTACACCTTC. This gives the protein CASSLEGAGYGYTF.

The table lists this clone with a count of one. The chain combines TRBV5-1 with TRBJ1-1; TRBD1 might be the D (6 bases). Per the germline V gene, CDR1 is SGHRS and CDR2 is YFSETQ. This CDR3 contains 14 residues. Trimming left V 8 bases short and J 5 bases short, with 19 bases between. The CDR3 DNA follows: TGCGCCAGTGGTCAGGGGACCGCCGGGACTGAAGCTTTCTTT. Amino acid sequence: CASGQGTAGTEAFF.

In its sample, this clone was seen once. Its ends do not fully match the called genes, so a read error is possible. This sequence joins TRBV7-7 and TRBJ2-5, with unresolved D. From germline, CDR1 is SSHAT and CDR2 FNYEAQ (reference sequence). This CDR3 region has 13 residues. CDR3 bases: TGTGCTAGCAGCTTAATGGTCGGGGAGACCCAGTACTTC. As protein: CASSLMVGETQYF.

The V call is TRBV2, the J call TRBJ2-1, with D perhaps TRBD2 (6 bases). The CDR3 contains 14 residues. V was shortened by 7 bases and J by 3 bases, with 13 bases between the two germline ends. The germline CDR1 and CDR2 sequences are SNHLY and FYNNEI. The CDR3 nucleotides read TGTGCCAGCACCGATCTAGCGAGCTACAATGAGCAGTTCTTC. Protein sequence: CASTDLASYNEQFF.

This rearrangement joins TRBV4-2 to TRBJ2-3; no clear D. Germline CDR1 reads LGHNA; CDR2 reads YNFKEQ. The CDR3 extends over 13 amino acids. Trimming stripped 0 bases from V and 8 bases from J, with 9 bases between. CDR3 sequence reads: CASSQDLLGTQYF. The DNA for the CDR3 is TGTGCCAGCAGCCAAGATTTATTAGGTACGCAGTATTTT.

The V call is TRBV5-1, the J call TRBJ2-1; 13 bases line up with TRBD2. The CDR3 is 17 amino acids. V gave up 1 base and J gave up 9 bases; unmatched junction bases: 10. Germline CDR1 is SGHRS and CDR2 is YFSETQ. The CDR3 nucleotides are TGCGCCAGCAGCTTGTCCCCCACTAGCGGGGGGGCGGGTGAGCAGTTCTTC. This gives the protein CASSLSPTSGGAGEQFF.

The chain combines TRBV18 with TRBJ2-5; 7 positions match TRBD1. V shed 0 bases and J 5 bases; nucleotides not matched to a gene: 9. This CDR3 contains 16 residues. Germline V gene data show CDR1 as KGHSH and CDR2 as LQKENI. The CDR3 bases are TGTGCCAGCTCACCACCGTCAGGGGGTGGTTCGGAGACCCAGTACTTC. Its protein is CASSPPSGGGSETQYF.

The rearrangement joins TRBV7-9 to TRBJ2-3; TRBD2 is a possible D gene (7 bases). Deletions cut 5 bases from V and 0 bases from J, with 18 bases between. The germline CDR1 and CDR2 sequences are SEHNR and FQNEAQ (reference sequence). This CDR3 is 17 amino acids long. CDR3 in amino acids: CASSPSEGGRSTDTQYF. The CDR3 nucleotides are TGTGCCAGCAGCCCTTCGGAGGGGGGGAGGAGCACAGATACGCAGTATTTT.

The CDR3 DNA reads as TGTGCCAGCAGCTTGGTGCTAGCGGGGGCCGAGCAGTTCTTC. Translating it yields CASSLVLAGAEQFF. This chain uses TRBV5-6 with TRBJ2-1; 10 nucleotides agree with TRBD2. The V segment lost 0 bases and the J segment 10 bases; nucleotides outside the gene matches: 4. CDR1 and CDR2 from the germline V gene are SGHDT and YYEEEE. This CDR3 spans 14 amino acids.

The chain's CDR3 is CASSPQGGSNQPQHF. The CDR3 DNA is TGTGCCAGTAGCCCTCAGGGAGGTAGCAATCAGCCCCAGCATTTT. The rearrangement links TRBV19 to TRBJ1-5; possibly TRBD1 for D (5 bases). The CDR3 has 15 residues. The V and J ends lost 6 bases and 0 bases respectively, with 12 bases between them. CDR1 and CDR2 (germline): LNHDA, SQIVND (reference sequence).

The CDR3: CAIRQGEDYGYTF. CDR3 sequence (DNA): TGTGCCATCAGGCAGGGGGAGGACTATGGCTACACCTTC. The chain combines TRBV10-3 with TRBJ1-2; 7 nucleotides match TRBD1. CDR3 size: 13 residues. Germline V gene data show CDR1 as ENHRY and CDR2 as SYGVKD. V trimming: 6 bases; J trimming: 3 bases; junction bases outside the gene matches: 4.

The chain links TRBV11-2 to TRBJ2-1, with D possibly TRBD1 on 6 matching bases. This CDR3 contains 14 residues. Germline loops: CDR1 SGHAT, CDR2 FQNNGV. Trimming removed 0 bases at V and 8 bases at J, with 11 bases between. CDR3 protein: CASSLEVRGDEQFF. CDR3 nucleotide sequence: TGTGCCAGCAGCTTAGAGGTCAGGGGCGATGAGCAGTTCTTC.